The 32 T cell receptor beta chains in this list originate from one sample, sequenced in a study of response to subunit inactivated influenza vaccine. TCRdb passed the RT-PCR reads through MiXCR, listing each CDR3 protein once. The table shows some 850,000 distinct CDR3 sequences, with around 20% occurring only once. Source: PBMCs from blood, taken 5 days after vaccination. These receptors all stem from a middle-aged man who received an inactivated influenza vaccine.

This clonotype came up a few times. CDR3 region: CASQRGLNEQYF. The CDR3 bases are TGTGCCAGCCAAAGGGGGCTTAACGAGCAGTACTTC. The chain employs TRBV7-9 and TRBJ2-7; 7 bases match TRBD1. CDR1 is SEHNR and CDR2 is FQNEAQ in the germline V gene (reference sequence). V dropped 8 bases and J dropped 5; count of bases not matched to a gene: 6. The CDR3 has 12 amino acids.

This clonotype was picked up many times. This rearrangement joins TRBV20-1 to TRBJ2-1; no clear D gene. Germline V lookup: CDR1 DFQATT, CDR2 SNEGSKA (reference sequence). Trimming removed 6 bases from V and 5 bases from J, with 17 bases in between. The CDR3 length is 14 residues. CDR3 in amino acids: CSAQPGFYNNEQFF. The CDR3, as DNA: TGCAGTGCCCAGCCAGGCTTCTATAACAATGAGCAGTTCTTC.

The chain couples TRBV4-2 to TRBJ2-7; D is unclear. CDR3 length: 13 amino acids. Germline loops: CDR1 LGHNA, CDR2 YNFKEQ. V lost 1 base and J lost 4, with 8 bases in between. CDR3 region: CASSQGVWYEQYF. The CDR3 nucleotides read TGTGCCAGCAGCCAAGGGGTGTGGTACGAGCAGTACTTC.

V and J are TRBV20-1 and TRBJ2-1; 8 nucleotides agree with TRBD2. Germline V gene lookup returns CDR1 DFQATT and CDR2 SNEGSKA (reference sequence). The CDR3 spans 15 residues. V gave up 3 bases and J gave up 5 bases; unmatched junction bases: 9. Here the CDR3 reads CSASPPLSGDNEQFF. CDR3 nucleotides: TGCAGTGCTAGTCCCCCCCTTAGCGGGGACAATGAGCAGTTCTTC.

This chain links TRBV20-1 with TRBJ1-4, with D maybe TRBD1 (5 bases). Germline CDR1 is DFQATT and CDR2 is SNEGSKA (reference sequence). Trimming removed 3 bases at V and 5 bases at J, with 10 bases between. This CDR3 is 13 amino acids long. The CDR3 bases are TGCAGTGCTAGTGAGCGGGGGAATGAAAAACTGTTTTTT. Its translation: CSASERGNEKLFF.

The chain carries TRBV9 and TRBJ2-2; perhaps D is TRBD1 or TRBD2 (6 bases each). CDR1 and CDR2 from the germline V gene are SGDLS and YYNGEE. The CDR3 is 16 amino acids. V was clipped by 5 bases and J by 5 bases, with 19 bases between them. Here the CDR3 DNA reads TGTGCCAGCAGACAGAGGGGGGACACTGGAACCGGGGAGCTGTTTTTT. It yields the protein CASRQRGDTGTGELFF.

The CDR3 DNA sequence: TGTGCCAGCAGCGAGTGGGGCCCCTCGGGCGTCACCTTC. This gives the protein CASSEWGPSGVTF. V usage is TRBV11-2 and J usage is TRBJ1-2; tentative D call: TRBD1 (5 bases). CDR1 and CDR2 (germline): SGHAT, FQNNGV. V was trimmed by 5 bases and J by 13 bases, leaving 20 bases between them. The CDR3 runs 13 residues.

This clonotype has a count of ten or more. The V and J genes are TRBV15 and TRBJ1-4; no reliable D call. Trimming stripped 3 bases from V and 4 bases from J, with 6 bases between. Germline V gene sequence: CDR1 LNHNV, CDR2 YYDKDF (reference sequence). The CDR3 consists of 13 residues. The CDR3 region is CATSSGLNEKLFF. The CDR3 DNA reads as TGTGCCACCAGCAGCGGACTTAATGAAAAACTGTTTTTT.

This clonotype was counted ten times or more. The chain employs TRBV5-1 and TRBJ2-7; D ambiguous. From germline, CDR1 is SGHRS and CDR2 YFSETQ. With 1 base removed from V and 4 bases from J, the gap between germline ends came to 0 bases. The CDR3 sequence is 10 residues long. Here the CDR3 DNA reads TGCGCCAGCAGCTTGTACGAGCAGTACTTC. It translates to CASSLYEQYF.

V is TRBV6-5 and J is TRBJ1-1; 7 positions agree with TRBD1. The CDR3 sequence is 15 residues long. With V trimmed by 1 base and J by 1 base, 3 bases remained unmatched. Germline V CDR1 and CDR2: MNHEY, SVGAGI. The CDR3 nucleotides read TGTGCCAGCAGTTACTTGGACAGGAGGAACACTGAAGCTTTCTTT. This sequence encodes CASSYLDRRNTEAFF.

This clonotype was recorded a few times. The chain carries TRBV20-1 and TRBJ2-7; D possibly corresponds to TRBD1 (6 bases). Germline CDR1 is DFQATT and CDR2 is SNEGSKA (reference sequence). The CDR3 spans 15 residues. The germline V and J ends were trimmed by 0 bases and 3 bases, with 15 bases remaining between them. CDR3 DNA: TGCAGTGCTAGAGATGATTCGGGACATCGCTACGAGCAGTACTTC. Its protein product is CSARDDSGHRYEQYF.

As DNA, the CDR3 is TGTGCCAGCTCACCAGACCGTTCCACTGAAGCTTTCTTT. Translating gives CASSPDRSTEAFF. The chain joins TRBV18 to TRBJ1-1; D is undetermined. V was cut by 2 bases and J by 4 bases, with 8 bases left in between. Germline V gene lookup returns CDR1 KGHSH and CDR2 LQKENI. The CDR3 length is 13 residues.

The chain combines TRBV10-3 with TRBJ2-7; 10 bases line up with TRBD1. The V gene end was trimmed by 7 bases and the J gene end by 2 bases; junction bases not matched to a gene: 11. Per germline, CDR1 ENHRY and CDR2 SYGVKD. This CDR3 has 16 amino acids. CDR3: CAIKTQAGQGTYEQYF. Written as DNA, the CDR3 is TGTGCCATCAAAACCCAAGCGGGACAGGGGACCTACGAGCAGTACTTC.

The chain combines TRBV3-1 with TRBJ2-7; weak D call: TRBD1 (6 bases). V was clipped by 2 bases and J by 10 bases, with 18 bases between them. The CDR3 totals 14 residues. Germline values: CDR1 LGHDT, CDR2 YNNKEL (reference sequence). The CDR3 bases are TGTGCCAGCAGCCAACGACGGGACAAGGAAGTTCAGTACTTC. Translation: CASSQRRDKEVQYF.

This clonotype has a count of ten or more. CDR3 nucleotide sequence: TGTGCCAGCGACAGGGGCTACACAGATACGCAGTATTTT. It translates to CASDRGYTDTQYF. The J gene is TRBJ2-3, the V gene TRBV6-1, with 8 bases identical to TRBD1. With V trimmed by 8 bases and J by 2 bases, 3 bases remained unmatched. This CDR3 has 13 residues. Germline-derived CDR1 and CDR2 are MNHNS and SASEGT.

The chain employs TRBV6-5 and TRBJ2-7, with 9 bases identical to TRBD1. CDR1 is MNHEY, CDR2 SVGAGI, per germline. CDR3 length: 14 amino acids. Trimming removed 0 bases from V and 6 bases from J; junction bases left unmatched: 3. DNA for the CDR3: TGTGCCAGCAGTTACTCTACAGGGGGCCGCGAGCAGTACTTC. Amino acids: CASSYSTGGREQYF.

The chain has TRBV25-1 and TRBJ2-1; D uncertain. From germline, CDR1 is MGHDK and CDR2 SYGVNS. The CDR3 contains 15 residues. Trimming left V 3 bases short and J 9 bases short, with 18 bases between. The CDR3 DNA is TGTGCCAGCAGTGAGGGCCACGCTCCGGTAGGTGAGCAGTTCTTC. This gives the protein CASSEGHAPVGEQFF. The full variable domain, in which reference TRBV25-1 and TRBJ2-1 provide the parts outside the CDR3, is EADIYQTPRYLVIGTGKKITLECSQTMGHDKMYWYQQDPGMELHLIHYSYGVNSTEKGDLSSESTVSRIRTEHFPLTLESARPSHTSQYLCASSEGHAPVGEQFFGPGTRLTVL.

A few counts support this clonotype. The CDR3 nucleotides read TGTGCCAGCTCACCACCGGAACTTCAAGAGACCCAGTACTTC. It yields the protein CASSPPELQETQYF. This chain uses TRBV18 with TRBJ2-5, with D unclear. The germline gives CDR1 KGHSH, CDR2 LQKENI. This CDR3 is built from 14 residues. Trimming shortened V by 0 bases and J by 2 bases, and 7 bases separated the two germline ends.

This clonotype has ten or more counts. The CDR3 nucleotides are TGCAGCATCTCGAAGAGGCTAGCGGGAGCCACAGATACGCAGTATTTT. Its translation: CSISKRLAGATDTQYF. The chain is built from TRBV29-1 and TRBJ2-3, with 10 bases fitting TRBD2. Trimming removed 8 bases from V and 2 bases from J; junction bases left unmatched: 13. Germline values: CDR1 SQVTM, CDR2 ANQGSEA. CDR3 size: 16 residues.

The sample holds a few counts of this clonotype. The chain uses TRBV20-1 and TRBJ2-1; a weak D match, TRBD2 (5 bases). This CDR3 is built from 14 residues. Germline loops: CDR1 DFQATT, CDR2 SNEGSKA (reference sequence). Trimming cost V 6 bases and J 7 bases, with 19 bases left between them. The CDR3 spells CSAKPGSRLNEQFF. The CDR3 DNA reads TGCAGTGCCAAACCGGGGTCACGTCTGAATGAGCAGTTCTTC.

Only a few counts were recorded for this clonotype. The J gene is TRBJ2-2, the V gene TRBV29-1, with D possibly TRBD1 on 5 matching bases. The CDR3 covers 14 residues. The germline CDR1 and CDR2 sequences are SQVTM and ANQGSEA. The V and J ends lost 3 bases and 2 bases respectively, with 10 bases between them. The CDR3 region is CSVETEPNTGELFF. The CDR3 DNA reads as TGCAGCGTTGAGACAGAACCTAACACCGGGGAGCTGTTTTTT.

This clonotype has ten or more counts. The chain has TRBV7-2 and TRBJ2-3; a weak D match, TRBD2 (5 bases). This CDR3 spans 15 amino acids. The ends were cut back, 5 bases at V and 5 bases at J, with 17 bases in the middle. Germline assignment: CDR1 SGHTA and CDR2 FQGNSA. CDR3 bases: TGTGCCAGCAGCGATTTTGGGGAGTCGGGAGATACGCAGTATTTT. Translation gives CASSDFGESGDTQYF. Drawing the rest from reference TRBV7-2 and TRBJ2-3, the complete variable domain is GAGVSQSPSNKVTEKGKDVELRCDPISGHTALYWYRQSLGQGLEFLIYFQGNSAPDKSGLPSDRFSAERTGGSVSTLTIQRTQQEDSAVYLCASSDFGESGDTQYFGPGTRLTVL.

This clonotype was counted a few times. This chain links TRBV20-1 with TRBJ2-3; TRBD1 matches at 7 bases. Germline V CDR1 and CDR2: DFQATT, SNEGSKA (reference sequence). The CDR3 is 13 amino acids. The J segment lost 2 bases and the V segment lost 2 bases, leaving 1 base of the junction unmatched. The CDR3 loop reads CSARTGVTDTQYF. The DNA of the CDR3 is TGCAGTGCTAGAACAGGGGTCACAGATACGCAGTATTTT.

This clonotype was counted between two and nine times. This sequence joins TRBV20-1 and TRBJ2-5, with no clear D. Germline assignment: CDR1 DFQATT and CDR2 SNEGSKA (reference sequence). The CDR3 extends over 10 amino acids. V was cut by 6 bases and J by 7 bases, with 9 bases left in between. The CDR3 here is CSASGVTQYF. CDR3 sequence (DNA): TGCAGTGCCAGTGGTGTGACCCAGTACTTC.

The rearrangement uses TRBV7-2 and TRBJ2-5; D is possibly TRBD1 (6 bases). This CDR3 region has 14 residues. Trimming left V 4 bases short and J 5 bases short, with 14 bases between. Germline V gene sequence: CDR1 SGHTA, CDR2 FQGNSA. CDR3: CASSSQGPAETQYF. DNA of the CDR3: TGTGCCAGCAGCTCCCAGGGGCCAGCGGAGACCCAGTACTTC.

CDR3 residues: CSVEQDRLGETQYF. The CDR3, as DNA: TGCAGCGTTGAACAGGACAGGCTTGGGGAGACCCAGTACTTC. The chain joins TRBV29-1 to TRBJ2-5; 7 bases are shared with TRBD1. Per the germline V gene, CDR1 is SQVTM and CDR2 is ANQGSEA. CDR3 length: 14 residues. The junction had 8 bases not matched to a gene; V was cut back by 2 bases and J by 5 bases.

This clonotype was seen a handful of times. The chain couples TRBV6-2 or TRBV6-3 to TRBJ2-7, with TRBD2 identical over 9 bases. CDR1 MNHEY and CDR2 SVGEGT come from the germline V gene. V was clipped by 2 bases and J by 0 bases; unmatched bases: 5. The CDR3 is 16 amino acids. This CDR3 reads CASSYTSGRYSYEQYF. The CDR3 DNA follows: TGTGCCAGCAGTTACACCAGCGGGAGGTACTCCTACGAGCAGTACTTC.

This clonotype was seen a few times. This chain uses TRBV18 with TRBJ1-1; no definite D call. With 2 bases removed from V and 0 bases from J, the gap between germline ends came to 7 bases. CDR3 size: 14 residues. In germline, CDR1 is KGHSH, CDR2 LQKENI. The CDR3, as DNA: TGTGCCAGCTCACCAATCTCCCTGAACACTGAAGCTTTCTTT. The encoded protein is CASSPISLNTEAFF.

The chain links TRBV5-6 to TRBJ2-7; D call uncertain. V shed 0 bases and J shed 9 bases, with 13 bases lying between them. Looked up from germline, CDR1 is SGHDT and CDR2 is YYEEEE. The CDR3 is 13 amino acids. CDR3 DNA: TGTGCCAGCAGCTTGGAGTTTGGGCTGGGGCAGTACTTC. It yields the protein CASSLEFGLGQYF.

The chain couples TRBV20-1 to TRBJ2-1; TRBD2 matches 15 bases. The V and J ends lost 8 bases and 10 bases, in that order; junction bases with no gene match: 15. Germline assignment: CDR1 DFQATT and CDR2 SNEGSKA (reference sequence). The CDR3 has 16 residues. CDR3 nucleotide sequence: TGCAGTACCGGGACTAGCGGGAGGAGGTACGTGAAGGAGCAGTTCTTC. Encoded protein: CSTGTSGRRYVKEQFF.

The chain couples TRBV12-3 or TRBV12-4 to TRBJ2-1; 10 bases line up with TRBD2. V was clipped by 3 bases and J by 6 bases; unmatched bases: 2. CDR3 length: 14 amino acids. The CDR3 spells CASSFSGGPNEQFF. For the CDR3, the DNA is TGTGCCAGCAGTTTTAGCGGGGGGCCCAATGAGCAGTTCTTC.

This clonotype was seen a few times. The chain employs TRBV6-1 and TRBJ1-2; tentatively, D is TRBD1 (5 bases). The germline CDR1 and CDR2 sequences are MNHNS and SASEGT. The CDR3 extends over 13 amino acids. The V and J ends lost 6 bases and 8 bases respectively, with 16 bases between them. CDR3 region: CASSRDRDFGYTF. In DNA form, the CDR3 reads TGTGCCAGCAGCCGCGACAGAGATTTCGGCTACACCTTC.